These 24 T cell receptor beta chains originate from one sample sequenced in a study of patients and donors after allogeneic stem cell transplantation. Via MiXCR, TCRdb re-called the RT-PCR reads, giving one row per CDR3 protein. The sample records about 110,000 distinct CDR3 sequences, 35% to 45% being singletons. Sample: blood, either unsorted or a sorted T cell fraction (not recorded which). The receptors come from a human donor who was either an allogeneic HSCT recipient or a stem cell or donor lymphocyte infusion donor (not recorded which). It is not recorded whose cells these are; they may come from a transplant donor.

Here the CDR3 reads CASSSGGTGNAQYF. The CDR3 DNA is TGTGCCAGCAGCTCCGGCGGGACAGGCAATGCCCAGTACTTC. The V call is TRBV7-2, the J call TRBJ2-5; 8 positions agree with TRBD1. CDR1 SGHTA and CDR2 FQGNSA come from the germline V gene. Trimming at V came to 4 bases and at J to 9 bases, leaving 10 bases not matched to a gene. The CDR3 is made up of 14 amino acids.

The V call is TRBV4-3, the J call TRBJ2-1; 8 positions match TRBD1. The trim removed 0 bases at V and 9 bases at J, leaving 4 bases unmatched. Looked up from germline, CDR1 is LGHNA and CDR2 is YSLEER. This CDR3 has 14 residues. CDR3 sequence (DNA): TGCGCCAGCAGCCAAGAGGGACAGGAGGGTGAGCAGTTCTTC. Its translation is CASSQEGQEGEQFF.

Regarding this clonotype: At one of its ends the junction is not consistent with the germline gene, which may arise from a read error. CDR3 in DNA: TGTGCCAGCGGCCAGTTCGGTGAAAAACTGTTTTTT. The encoded protein is CASGQFGEKLFF. V and J are TRBV3-1 and TRBJ1-4; no definite D call. The CDR3 extends over 12 amino acids. Germline V gene sequence: CDR1 LGHDT, CDR2 YNNKEL (reference sequence).

This clonotype was recorded a few times. The chain uses TRBV6-2 or TRBV6-3 and TRBJ1-5; D remains ambiguous. Trimming took 1 base from V and 3 from J, leaving 4 bases between them. The CDR3 is made up of 13 amino acids. The germline gives CDR1 MNHEY, CDR2 SVGEGT. The CDR3 loop reads CASSYWDNQPQHF. The CDR3 DNA reads as TGTGCCAGCAGTTACTGGGACAATCAGCCCCAGCATTTT.

The table lists this clonotype with a few counts. This chain joins TRBV10-3 and TRBJ1-5; TRBD1 might be the D (6 bases). This CDR3 region has 13 residues. V was shortened by 11 bases and J by 4 bases, with 15 bases between the two germline ends. In germline, CDR1 is ENHRY, CDR2 SYGVKD. The CDR3 region is CAARGGGNQPQHF. The CDR3 region has the DNA TGTGCCGCCCGGGGAGGGGGGAATCAGCCCCAGCATTTT.

In this sample, this clonotype turned up a few times. The chain recombines TRBV19 with TRBJ1-2; perhaps TRBD1 as D (6 bases). V shed 3 bases and J shed 5 bases, with 13 bases lying between them. Germline loops: CDR1 LNHDA, CDR2 SQIVND (reference sequence). The CDR3 consists of 14 residues. The CDR3 nucleotides read TGTGCCAGTAGTATTCAGGGGACCTTGTATGGCTACACCTTC. Its protein is CASSIQGTLYGYTF.

The chain combines TRBV7-8 with TRBJ2-3; D may be TRBD1 or TRBD2 (6 bases each). Germline assignment: CDR1 SGHVS and CDR2 FQNEAQ. The V gene lost 5 bases and the J gene lost 6 bases, with 15 bases spanning the gap. This CDR3 has 14 residues. The CDR3 region is CASSRPRGRDTQYF. The CDR3 DNA sequence: TGTGCCAGCAGCCGCCCCCGGGGGCGGGATACGCAGTATTTT. The full variable domain, rest sourced from reference TRBV7-8 and TRBJ2-3, is GAGVSQSPRYKVAKRGQDVALRCDPISGHVSLFWYQQALGQGPEFLTYFQNEAQLDKSGLPSDRFFAERPEGSVSTLKIQRTQQEDSAVYLCASSRPRGRDTQYFGPGTRLTVL.

This chain uses TRBV20-1 with TRBJ2-7; TRBD2 matches at 10 bases. Germline values: CDR1 DFQATT, CDR2 SNEGSKA (reference sequence). The CDR3 contains 12 residues. J was trimmed by 3 bases and V by 7 bases; bases with no gene match: 3. The CDR3 nucleotides are TGCAGTGTCACTAGCGGGATCTACGAGCAGTACTTC. Protein sequence: CSVTSGIYEQYF.

This chain links TRBV7-9 with TRBJ2-5, with D hard to call. The CDR3 spans 15 residues. Germline CDR1 SEHNR, CDR2 FQNEAQ (reference sequence). V was shortened by 1 base and J by 2 bases, with 11 bases between the two germline ends. Here the CDR3 reads CASSLVSGIQETQYF. The CDR3 DNA sequence: TGTGCCAGCAGCTTAGTTTCAGGCATTCAAGAGACCCAGTACTTC. Drawing the rest from reference TRBV7-9 and TRBJ2-5, the complete variable domain is DTGVSQNPRHKITKRGQNVTFRCDPISEHNRLYWYRQTLGQGPEFLTYFQNEAQLEKSRLLSDRFSAERPKGSFSTLEIQRTEQGDSAMYLCASSLVSGIQETQYFGPGTRLLVL.

J is TRBJ1-1 and V is TRBV3-1; D is uncertain. CDR1 is LGHDT and CDR2 is YNNKEL in the germline V gene (reference sequence). The CDR3 is 14 amino acids. The V end lost 7 bases, the J end lost 1 base, and 13 bases lay between the germline ends. The CDR3 DNA reads as TGTGCCAGCACCCCCGGAGGCGGGAACACTGAAGCTTTCTTT. Translating it yields CASTPGGGNTEAFF. The complete variable domain, with remaining parts taken from reference TRBV3-1 and TRBJ1-1, reads DTAVSQTPKYLVTQMGNDKSIKCEQNLGHDTMYWYKQDSKKFLKIMFSYNNKELIINETVPNRFSPKSPDKAHLNLHINSLELGDSAVYFCASTPGGGNTEAFFGQGTRLTVV.

The V gene is TRBV6-5, the J gene TRBJ1-2; 7 nucleotides match TRBD1. The V segment lost 5 bases and the J segment 4 bases; nucleotides outside the gene matches: 4. Germline V lookup: CDR1 MNHEY, CDR2 SVGAGI. There are 13 residues in the CDR3. CDR3 nucleotide sequence: TGTGCCAGCAGTACCCGGACAGGCTATGGCTACACCTTC. As protein: CASSTRTGYGYTF.

The chain has TRBV25-1 and TRBJ1-1; D possibly corresponds to TRBD1 (6 bases). V dropped 10 bases and J dropped 0 bases, with 12 bases sitting between them. CDR1 is MGHDK, CDR2 SYGVNS, per germline. The CDR3 has 13 amino acids. The CDR3 loop is CATKTGLNTEAFF. The CDR3 DNA sequence: TGTGCCACCAAGACAGGACTGAACACTGAAGCTTTCTTT.

The table lists this clonotype with a few counts. The CDR3 here is CASSTPGPKMEQFF. The CDR3 DNA sequence: TGTGCCAGCAGTACCCCGGGACCCAAAATGGAGCAGTTCTTC. The rearrangement uses TRBV28 and TRBJ2-1; tentatively, D is TRBD1 or TRBD2 (5 bases each). Looked up from germline, CDR1 is MDHEN and CDR2 is SYDVKM. The CDR3 consists of 14 residues. The V end lost 5 bases, the J end lost 10 bases, and 18 bases lay between the germline ends.

The V call is TRBV7-3, the J call TRBJ2-3, with 7 bases identical to TRBD2. The length of the CDR3 is 15 residues. Germline values: CDR1 SGHTA, CDR2 FQGTGA. V shed 5 bases, J shed 3 bases, and the junction held 8 bases outside the gene matches. CDR3 sequence (DNA): TGTGCCAGCAGCCCCCAGTACGGGAGGACAGATACGCAGTATTTT. It encodes CASSPQYGRTDTQYF. Full variable domain (remainder filled in from reference TRBV7-3 and TRBJ2-3): GAGVSQTPSNKVTEKGKYVELRCDPISGHTALYWYRQSLGQGPEFLIYFQGTGAADDSGLPNDRFFAVRPEGSVSTLKIQRTERGDSAVYLCASSPQYGRTDTQYFGPGTRLTVL.

V is TRBV4-2 and J is TRBJ1-6; the D gene is possibly TRBD1 (5 bases). This CDR3 contains 16 residues. Per germline, CDR1 LGHNA and CDR2 YNFKEQ. Trimming removed 0 bases at V and 6 bases at J, with 12 bases between. CDR3 in amino acids: CASSQDRAGTNSPLHF. CDR3 bases: TGTGCCAGCAGCCAAGATAGGGCAGGGACTAATTCACCCCTCCACTTT.

This clonotype was observed a handful of times. The rearrangement links TRBV18 to TRBJ2-2; 7 positions match TRBD2. The CDR3 has 16 amino acids. The germline CDR1 and CDR2 sequences are KGHSH and LQKENI. J gave up 1 base and V 5 bases, and 7 bases lay outside the gene matches. CDR3 in amino acids: CASSGLLAVNTGELFF. CDR3 DNA sequence: TGTGCCAGCTCAGGTTTGCTAGCGGTGAACACCGGGGAGCTGTTTTTT.

The V and J genes are TRBV6-2 or TRBV6-3 and TRBJ2-3, with 7 bases fitting TRBD2. There are 15 residues in the CDR3. Germline loops: CDR1 MNHEY, CDR2 SVGEGT. J lost 6 bases, V lost 1 base, and 7 bases had no gene match. CDR3 in amino acids: CASSYYGTNSDTQYF. The CDR3 region has the DNA TGTGCCAGCAGTTACTACGGGACTAATTCGGATACGCAGTATTTT.

This clonotype was detected only a few times. The CDR3: CASSRDRGASSGELFF. For the CDR3, the DNA is TGTGCCAGCTCCCGAGACAGGGGCGCGTCGTCCGGGGAGCTGTTTTTT. V usage is TRBV18 and J usage is TRBJ2-2; 8 bases are shared with TRBD1. V lost 6 bases, J lost 6 bases, and 12 bases stayed unmatched. The length of the CDR3 is 16 residues. Germline V gene data show CDR1 as KGHSH and CDR2 as LQKENI.

This clonotype turned up a few times. This sequence joins TRBV12-3 or TRBV12-4 and TRBJ2-2; tentatively, D is TRBD1 (6 bases). The CDR3 runs 15 residues. Trimming pared 7 bases from V and 4 bases from J, leaving 16 bases between. The CDR3 nucleotides read TGTGCCAGCAACTTCTACAGGGAGAGCACCGGGGAGCTGTTTTTT. Amino acid sequence: CASNFYRESTGELFF.

This clonotype was seen just once. The rearrangement joins TRBV27 to TRBJ2-7; 8 bases align to TRBD1. This CDR3 comprises 14 residues. With V trimmed by 4 bases and J by 5 bases, 7 bases remained unmatched. CDR1 is MNHEY and CDR2 is SMNVEV in the germline V gene (reference sequence). CDR3 sequence: CASSSSRGPDEQYF. DNA of the CDR3: TGTGCCAGCAGTTCTTCCAGGGGGCCGGACGAGCAGTACTTC.

This clonotype was recorded a few times. V gene TRBV20-1 combines with J gene TRBJ1-5, with D tentatively TRBD1 (6 bases). V lost 2 bases and J 4 bases, leaving 9 bases between the germline ends. CDR3 length: 13 amino acids. Germline V gene data show CDR1 as DFQATT and CDR2 as SNEGSKA (reference sequence). In DNA form, the CDR3 reads TGCAGTGCTAGACAAGGGGGTAATCAGCCCCAGCATTTT. Protein sequence: CSARQGGNQPQHF.

This rearrangement joins TRBV18 to TRBJ2-1, with 14 positions matching TRBD2. The CDR3 is 17 residues long. The ends lost 6 bases at V and 6 bases at J; junction bases unmatched: 10. The germline CDR1 and CDR2 sequences are KGHSH and LQKENI. The CDR3 DNA reads as TGTGCCAGCTCCCCTATATCCGGGACTAGCGGGAGCAATGAGCAGTTCTTC. This encodes CASSPISGTSGSNEQFF.

The DNA for the CDR3 is TGTGCCAGCAGAGTAGGACTAGCGGGAAACATTCAGTACTTC. It translates to CASRVGLAGNIQYF. The V gene is TRBV6-1, the J gene TRBJ2-4, with 11 positions matching TRBD2. This CDR3 comprises 14 residues. Germline CDR1 and CDR2: MNHNS and SASEGT. After removal of 6 bases from V and 6 bases from J, the junction contained 4 bases not matched to a gene.

The CDR3, as DNA: TGCGCCAGCAGCTTCTCGGGCAGGGGGCTCGATGGCTACACCTTC. This encodes CASSFSGRGLDGYTF. The rearrangement links TRBV5-1 to TRBJ1-2; 8 nucleotides agree with TRBD1. Germline V gives CDR1 SGHRS, CDR2 YFSETQ. With V trimmed by 2 bases and J by 6 bases, 9 bases remained unmatched. This CDR3 spans 15 amino acids.